A single sample gave rise to the 5 T cell receptor beta chains below, sequenced in a study of Graves' ophthalmopathy and Graves' hyperthyroidism (dated by TCRdb to 2016 to 2019). The sequencer listed for this sample is Illumina HiSeq 2000. TCR beta CDR3 regions were amplified from RNA transcripts for repertoire sequencing. HTBI primers and the Qiagen OneStep RT-PCR kit were used in a first-round RT-PCR, which was followed by a second-round multiplex PCR, size selection and purification. TCRdb's own reprocessing of the public reads used fastp at Q25 and MiXCR and kept productive beta chains. Each CDR3 protein appears once, grouped with its most common genes and DNA. The sample has about 550,000 distinct CDR3 sequences on record, under 45% of them singletons. The ten biggest clones cover about 4% of the sample. Sequenced sample: peripheral blood or thyroid tissue (not recorded which). The source of these receptors is an adult man with Graves' hyperthyroidism.

This clonotype was seen repeatedly, ten times or more. The V call is TRBV10-3, the J call TRBJ1-2, with D possibly TRBD1 on 5 matching bases. CDR3 length: 13 residues. V lost 4 bases and J 3 bases, leaving 9 bases between the germline ends. Germline-derived CDR1 and CDR2 are ENHRY and SYGVKD. CDR3 bases: TGTGCCATCAGTGGTGGGGGAGACTATGGCTACACCTTC. Amino acids: CAISGGGDYGYTF.

This clonotype showed up just a few times. This chain links TRBV29-1 with TRBJ2-3; D unresolved. Germline assignment: CDR1 SQVTM and CDR2 ANQGSEA. Trimming removed 5 bases at V and 5 bases at J, with 11 bases between. The CDR3 consists of 12 residues. CDR3 in amino acids: CSVSHGGDTQYF. The CDR3 DNA reads as TGCAGCGTTTCGCACGGTGGAGATACGCAGTATTTT.

V gene TRBV12-3 or TRBV12-4 combines with J gene TRBJ2-3; the D is unclear. Trimming took off 5 bases at V and 5 bases at J, with 14 bases between the two ends. The CDR3 has 14 amino acids. The CDR3 loop is CASSPSSTVDTQYF. The CDR3 region has the DNA TGTGCCAGCAGTCCCAGTTCGACCGTAGATACGCAGTATTTT.

This clonotype was detected only a few times. The rearrangement joins TRBV7-2 to TRBJ2-2, with D tentatively TRBD1 (5 bases). Germline values: CDR1 SGHTA, CDR2 FQGNSA. CDR3 length: 15 amino acids. Trimming took 6 bases from V and 5 from J, leaving 16 bases between them. The CDR3 is CASSGRRGGTGELFF. CDR3 sequence (DNA): TGTGCCAGCAGTGGGCGAAGGGGTGGGACCGGGGAGCTGTTTTTT. Full variable domain (missing parts from reference TRBV7-2 and TRBJ2-2): GAGVSQSPSNKVTEKGKDVELRCDPISGHTALYWYRQSLGQGLEFLIYFQGNSAPDKSGLPSDRFSAERTGGSVSTLTIQRTQQEDSAVYLCASSGRRGGTGELFFGEGSRLTVL.

This clonotype was recorded at least ten times. The chain is built from TRBV2 and TRBJ2-5; 7 nucleotides align to TRBD2. The germline gives CDR1 SNHLY, CDR2 FYNNEI. Trimming took 6 bases from V and 5 from J; bases not matched to a gene: 9. The CDR3 consists of 14 residues. The CDR3 DNA follows: TGTGCCAGCAGAATGGTGACTAGCACGGAGACCCAGTACTTC. Its protein is CASRMVTSTETQYF.